The present T cell receptor beta chain was sequenced within a study of cytomegalovirus exposure and HLA in healthy donors. Study-level findings and limits: Cytomegalovirus-associated TCR beta chains were listed, numbering 164. Reportedly, cytomegalovirus status was diagnosed with high sensitivity and specificity. First-cohort TCR clusters tended to co-occur in the roughly 130 validation repertoires, a later analysis found. The dataset shows that most TCR sequences were rare, while some public TCRs occurred in many donors.

Germline V CDR1 and CDR2: LNHDA, SQIVND (reference sequence). V gave up 6 bases and J gave up 8 bases; unmatched junction bases: 10. This CDR3 spans 13 amino acids. TCRdb's copy holds only in-frame clones and misses some; the assay was immunoSEQ multiplex PCR. There are 100,000 to 150,000 clones in the sample; almost 90% occur only once, and about 1.5% lies in the top ten. This clone was detected only a few times. What it binds is not known. This receptor was identified in a man aged 30-40 years in good health and CMV-seronegative. The chain uses TRBV19 and TRBJ2-7, with TRBD2 matching over 7 bases. Sequenced: PBMCs. CDR3: CASSQGGVGKQYF. CDR3 in DNA: TGTGCCAGTAGCCAGGGAGGGGTGGGCAAGCAGTACTTC.